This T cell receptor beta chain appears in the sequencing data of a study of tumour-infiltrating T cells in Burkitt lymphoma. The wider study: Repertoire clonality predicted overall and progression-free survival.

This clone was observed a handful of times. Assay used: immunoSEQ multiplex PCR; TCRdb lists only in-frame clones, some missing. Of 13,000 to 15,000 clones in the sample, more than 70% were seen once. The CDR3 sequence is 11 residues long. Unmatched junction bases numbered 1, after V lost 7 bases and J lost 7 bases. The germline V gene encodes CDR1 MNHNS and CDR2 SASEGT. The rearrangement uses TRBV6-1 and TRBJ2-1, with 7 bases identical to TRBD1. The source of this sequence is a human donor with diffuse large B-cell lymphoma. The sequenced sample was tumor tissue. The chain's CDR3 is CASTRGNEQFF. The CDR3, as DNA: TGTGCCAGCACCAGGGGGAATGAGCAGTTCTTC.